This TCR beta chain comes out of a study of CXCR3-negative and CXCR3-positive naive CD8 T cells. This CDR3 contains 17 residues. Germline CDR1 and CDR2: SNHLY and FYNNEI. Broader study findings: CXCR3-positive naive cells carried more hydrophobic TRB CDR3s than CXCR3-negative naive cells did. CXCR3-negative and CXCR3-positive naive cells shared comparable TRBV-TRBJ usage, but memory cells did not. Across naive subsets, surface CD5 expression was comparable, and TCR strength was inferred from properties of the TRB CDR3.

The libraries of TRB cDNA were constructed through 5' RACE using UMI labels. TCRdb reprocessed the 5' RACE reads, keeping one entry per CDR3 protein, no DNA. This sample's table reports over 50,000 distinct CDR3 sequences. A note on this clonotype: Antigen specificity is unknown.

The sequencing sample was made of naive CXCR3+ CD8+ T cells from blood. Subset specified: CD45RO-CCR7+CD27+CD95- naive CD8+ T cells expressing CXCR3 (TNR3+). The rearrangement links TRBV2 to TRBJ2-2; as DNA is missing, the TRBD2 call by TCRdb cannot be tested. The receptor comes from a human donor in good health. Some clones in this sample may be carry-over from other donors' samples. The CDR3 loop is CASSWTSGVPNTGELFF.